Sequencing of this T cell receptor beta chain was carried out in a study of blood T cell repertoires in COVID-19. Study summary: PBMCs, B-cell-depleted T cells, or T cells provided the cDNA or gDNA that made up the material.

How the authors handled the data: For nucleated cells, counts were estimated from reference gene primer amplification. Method: immunoSEQ multiplex PCR; TCRdb's copy keeps in-frame clones and lacks some. The D gene and trimming were derived from the DNA, and the V and J assignments and clone size from that table. The sample records around 380,000 clones, 70% to 90% being singletons. Those who participated ranged in age from roughly 18 to 89 years and resided in under 25 US areas. Two negative PCRs, clearance, or symptom resolution characterized the recovered Cohort 3 donors. The CDR3 contains 11 residues.

Sequencing was done on a sample of PBMCs or T cells enriched from blood (not recorded which). The rearrangement joins TRBV21-1 to TRBJ2-7; TRBD1, the D gene given by the table, was not confirmed from the DNA. TRBV21-1 counts as a pseudogene. The clonotype originates from a man between 25 and 39 years old who had recovered from COVID-19. The CDR3 here is CASGGQNEQYF. The DNA for the CDR3 is TGTGCCAGCGGCGGACAGAACGAGCAGTACTTC.